In this sample, the clone carrying this TCR beta chain turned up a few times. What it binds is unknown. This entry is derived from a study of response to subunit inactivated influenza vaccine. Overall study findings and caveats: The authors put forward the suggestion that each seasonal influenza vaccination may bring in only a limited number of new T cells.

TCRdb re-derived calls from the RT-PCR reads in MiXCR, one entry per CDR3 protein. The sample yields approximately 500,000 distinct CDR3 sequences, over 10% seen once. This specimen was PBMCs from blood, taken roughly 47 days after vaccination. The origin of this receptor is a man in his fifties or sixties who received an inactivated influenza vaccine.

Here the CDR3 reads CASSRHLGGDYSGANVLTF. The DNA for the CDR3 is TGTGCCAGCAGCCGCCATCTTGGGGGGGATTACTCTGGGGCCAACGTCCTGACTTTC. V gene TRBV11-1 combines with J gene TRBJ2-6, with TRBD2 matching over 7 bases. The CDR3 totals 19 residues. In germline, CDR1 is SGHAT, CDR2 FQDESV (reference sequence). The V and J ends lost 5 bases and 0 bases, in that order; junction bases with no gene match: 13.